This TCR beta chain originates from a study of response to subunit inactivated influenza vaccine. The study, taken as a whole, reports: The authors put forward the suggestion that each seasonal influenza vaccination may bring in only a limited number of new T cells.

The CDR3 is 16 amino acids. Trimming removed 5 bases at V and 1 base at J, with 15 bases between. From germline, CDR1 is SEHNR and CDR2 FQNEAQ (reference sequence). This clonotype showed up just a few times. Antigen unknown. TCRdb ran MiXCR on the RT-PCR reads and lists one entry per CDR3 protein. The sample records some 300,000 distinct CDR3 sequences, 20% to 25% being singletons. The sequences come from PBMCs from blood, collected less than 22 months after vaccination. The chain has TRBV7-9 and TRBJ1-3; no definite D call. This clonotype was obtained from a man between 50 and 70 years old who received an inactivated influenza vaccine. The CDR3 DNA sequence: TGTGCCAGCAGCCCCCTGACACGCGTTTCTGGAAACACCATATATTTT. Amino acid sequence: CASSPLTRVSGNTIYF.